The next 22 T cell receptor beta chains were all read from a single sample in a study of response to subunit inactivated influenza vaccine. TCRdb analysed the RT-PCR reads with MiXCR anew, one entry per CDR3 protein. The sample lists 500,000 to 600,000 distinct CDR3 sequences, more than 15% occurring once. This material consisted of CD4+ T cells sorted from PBMCs, taken approximately 25 months after vaccination. These receptors all come from a man aged 50-75 years who received an inactivated influenza vaccine.

This clonotype was picked up a small number of times. The genes are TRBV10-3 and TRBJ2-1, with 7 bases that match TRBD2. The germline V gene has CDR1 ENHRY and CDR2 SYGVKD. This CDR3 is built from 15 residues. The V and J ends lost 4 bases and 8 bases, in that order; junction bases with no gene match: 11. The CDR3 DNA reads TGTGCCATCAGTGTCGGCGGGACTACCTTCGATGAGCAGTTCTTC. The encoded protein is CAISVGGTTFDEQFF.

This clonotype showed up many times. This chain links TRBV5-1 with TRBJ1-1; no clear D gene. The germline gives CDR1 SGHRS, CDR2 YFSETQ. The V end lost 4 bases, the J end lost 1 base, and 14 bases lay between the germline ends. CDR3 size: 15 residues. The CDR3 region is CASSRLRPANTEAFF. The CDR3, as DNA: TGCGCCAGCAGCCGACTGCGACCGGCGAACACTGAAGCTTTCTTT.

In its sample, this clonotype was seen a few times. The V and J genes are TRBV6-2 or TRBV6-3 and TRBJ2-1; 11 positions match TRBD2. The trim removed 2 bases at V and 2 bases at J, leaving 17 bases unmatched. This CDR3 has 21 residues. Germline lookup yields CDR1 MNHEY and CDR2 SVGEGT. CDR3 loop: CASSYGMAVAGGPVAYNEQFF. In nucleotides, the CDR3 is TGTGCCAGCAGTTACGGTATGGCGGTAGCGGGAGGGCCTGTTGCCTACAATGAGCAGTTCTTC.

This clonotype appeared a few times. The CDR3 nucleotides read TGTGCCAGCAGCTTGGCCACCTCAGAGTATTCACCCCTCCACTTT. Translation: CASSLATSEYSPLHF. The chain employs TRBV5-4 and TRBJ1-6; no clear D gene. The CDR3 length is 15 residues. With 0 bases removed from V and 8 bases from J, the gap between germline ends came to 12 bases. Germline CDR1 is SGHNT and CDR2 is YYREEE (reference sequence).

This clonotype was counted between two and nine times. This chain uses TRBV7-2 with TRBJ2-5; 12 bases are a match to TRBD2. After removal of 0 bases from V and 4 bases from J, the junction contained 3 bases not matched to a gene. The germline V gene encodes CDR1 SGHTA and CDR2 FQGNSA. The CDR3 contains 16 residues. The CDR3 region has the DNA TGTGCCAGCAGCTTAGCCCTACTAGCGGGAGGAGAGACCCAGTACTTC. Amino acid sequence: CASSLALLAGGETQYF.

This clonotype was found a few times. The chain combines TRBV6-1 with TRBJ2-5, with TRBD2 identical over 7 bases. The junction had 10 bases not matched to a gene; V was cut back by 7 bases and J by 2 bases. The CDR3 is 15 residues long. CDR1 MNHNS and CDR2 SASEGT come from the germline V gene. DNA of the CDR3: TGTGCCAGCACCAATCAGGGAGGGCGGCAAGAGACCCAGTACTTC. This sequence encodes CASTNQGGRQETQYF.

This clonotype was counted at least ten times. The chain uses TRBV16 and TRBJ1-5; 9 nucleotides agree with TRBD1. This CDR3 region has 15 residues. Germline loops: CDR1 KGHSY, CDR2 FQNENV. V gave up 1 base and J gave up 11 bases; unmatched junction bases: 9. CDR3 protein: CASSQFRTGVRAQHF. The CDR3 region has the DNA TGTGCCAGCAGCCAATTTAGGACAGGGGTGAGGGCCCAGCATTTT.

The table lists this clonotype with a few counts. The chain joins TRBV12-3 or TRBV12-4 to TRBJ1-1; maybe TRBD1 (5 bases). The CDR3 is made up of 14 amino acids. Trimming cost V 5 bases and J 1 base, with 11 bases left between them. The CDR3 nucleotides are TGTGCCAGCAGTAGGGAGGGGCCGAACACTGAAGCTTTCTTT. Translated, it gives CASSREGPNTEAFF.

The table lists this clonotype with a few counts. The V and J genes are TRBV29-1 and TRBJ1-2; TRBD1 matches at 8 bases. Germline V lookup: CDR1 SQVTM, CDR2 ANQGSEA. The length of the CDR3 is 13 residues. Trimming removed 6 bases from V and 2 bases from J; junction bases left unmatched: 5. The CDR3 DNA sequence: TGCAGCGTCGTCGGGACAGGCAACTATGGCTACACCTTC. Translated, it gives CSVVGTGNYGYTF.

The gene calls are TRBV7-2 and TRBJ2-7; 10 bases match TRBD2. The CDR3 spans 15 residues. J lost 1 base, V lost 5 bases, and 5 bases had no gene match. Germline assignment: CDR1 SGHTA and CDR2 FQGNSA. CDR3 sequence reads: CASSALAGVSYEQYF. For the CDR3, the DNA is TGTGCCAGCAGCGCTCTAGCGGGAGTTTCCTACGAGCAGTACTTC.

This chain links TRBV4-2 with TRBJ2-7; D might be TRBD2 (6 bases). CDR1 is LGHNA, CDR2 YNFKEQ, per germline. Trimming stripped 1 base from V and 5 bases from J, with 15 bases between. The CDR3 is 15 amino acids. The DNA of the CDR3 is TGTGCCAGCAGCCAAGTTTCACGGGGGTTGGACGAGCAGTACTTC. It encodes CASSQVSRGLDEQYF.

The V gene is TRBV11-2, the J gene TRBJ2-1; D is ambiguous. The CDR3 contains 12 residues. Germline V gene lookup returns CDR1 SGHAT and CDR2 FQNNGV. Trimming pared 7 bases from V and 7 bases from J, leaving 11 bases between. CDR3 nucleotides: TGTGCCAGCAACTTCCTCACGAATGAGCAGTTCTTC. This gives the protein CASNFLTNEQFF.

J is TRBJ2-5 and V is TRBV7-9; D may be TRBD2 (5 bases). Germline assignment: CDR1 SEHNR and CDR2 FQNEAQ (reference sequence). The CDR3 spans 14 residues. The V and J ends lost 5 bases and 10 bases respectively, with 20 bases between them. The CDR3 loop reads CASSLRGSGGDQYF. The CDR3 region has the DNA TGTGCCAGCAGCCTCCGGGGATCCGGAGGTGACCAGTACTTC.

The chain is built from TRBV10-3 and TRBJ2-2; TRBD2 aligns across 11 bases. This CDR3 is 18 amino acids long. The germline CDR1 and CDR2 sequences are ENHRY and SYGVKD. The junction had 9 bases not matched to a gene; V was cut back by 4 bases and J by 2 bases. This CDR3 is CAISGVAGGHPNTGELFF. CDR3 DNA: TGTGCCATCAGTGGAGTAGCGGGAGGGCATCCAAACACCGGGGAGCTGTTTTTT.

The chain carries TRBV20-1 and TRBJ2-7; D is unclear. Trimming removed 1 base from V and 4 bases from J, with 8 bases in between. The CDR3 loop spans 12 amino acids. Germline values: CDR1 DFQATT, CDR2 SNEGSKA (reference sequence). CDR3: CSARVAEYEQYF. Here the CDR3 DNA reads TGCAGTGCTAGAGTTGCAGAATACGAGCAGTACTTC.

The sample holds a few counts of this clonotype. The V gene is TRBV5-6, the J gene TRBJ2-7, with D maybe TRBD2 (6 bases). Trimming pared 4 bases from V and 5 bases from J, leaving 19 bases between. Germline lookup yields CDR1 SGHDT and CDR2 YYEEEE. The CDR3 runs 15 residues. Written as DNA, the CDR3 is TGTGCCAGCAGCGCGGGTGGGACTCCACCACACGAGCAGTACTTC. The encoded protein is CASSAGGTPPHEQYF.

The gene calls are TRBV5-1 and TRBJ2-7, with D maybe TRBD1 (6 bases). Germline V gene data show CDR1 as SGHRS and CDR2 as YFSETQ. The germline V and J ends were trimmed by 4 bases and 7 bases, with 18 bases remaining between them. The CDR3 is 14 amino acids. This chain's CDR3 is CASSPQTGSGEQYF. The CDR3 bases are TGCGCCAGCAGCCCTCAGACAGGTTCGGGAGAGCAGTACTTC.

The chain is built from TRBV5-1 and TRBJ1-4, with 9 bases lining up with TRBD1. The CDR3 totals 14 residues. CDR1 and CDR2 from the germline V gene are SGHRS and YFSETQ. The V segment lost 5 bases and the J segment 7 bases; nucleotides outside the gene matches: 6. The CDR3 loop reads CASRSGQGSEKLFF. The CDR3 region has the DNA TGCGCCAGCAGGTCGGGACAGGGAAGTGAAAAACTGTTTTTT.

In its sample, this clonotype was seen a few times. J is TRBJ2-3 and V is TRBV12-3 or TRBV12-4, with 9 positions matching TRBD2. Germline trimming cut 3 bases from V and 4 bases from J; bases unmatched to any gene: 5. This CDR3 spans 15 amino acids. Here the CDR3 DNA reads TGTGCCAGCAGTTTTGGAGGCGGGAGGGCAGATACGCAGTATTTT. The encoded protein is CASSFGGGRADTQYF.

Details on this clonotype: A much larger clonotype is one base distant, so this may be a read error. The CDR3 loop is CASSPPGGGWTEPFF. Written as DNA, the CDR3 is TGTGCCAGCAGCCCACCCGGGGGGGGGTGGACTGAACCTTTCTTT. The chain uses TRBV12-3 or TRBV12-4 and TRBJ1-1; D might be TRBD1 (5 bases). CDR3 size: 15 residues.

The chain joins TRBV7-2 to TRBJ1-1; 9 bases match TRBD1. In germline, CDR1 is SGHTA, CDR2 FQGNSA. The CDR3 has 14 residues. V lost 5 bases to trimming and J lost 3 bases; unmatched junction nucleotides: 4. The CDR3 protein is CASSQRTGDTEAFF. The CDR3 coding sequence is TGTGCCAGCAGCCAAAGGACAGGGGACACTGAAGCTTTCTTT.

This clonotype was seen only a few times. For the CDR3, the DNA is TGTGCCATCAGCGATACACCCAATCAGCCCCAGCATTTT. Translating gives CAISDTPNQPQHF. The chain is built from TRBV10-3 and TRBJ1-5; D unresolved. This CDR3 contains 13 residues. Germline lookup yields CDR1 ENHRY and CDR2 SYGVKD. V was cut by 6 bases and J by 3 bases, with 9 bases left in between.